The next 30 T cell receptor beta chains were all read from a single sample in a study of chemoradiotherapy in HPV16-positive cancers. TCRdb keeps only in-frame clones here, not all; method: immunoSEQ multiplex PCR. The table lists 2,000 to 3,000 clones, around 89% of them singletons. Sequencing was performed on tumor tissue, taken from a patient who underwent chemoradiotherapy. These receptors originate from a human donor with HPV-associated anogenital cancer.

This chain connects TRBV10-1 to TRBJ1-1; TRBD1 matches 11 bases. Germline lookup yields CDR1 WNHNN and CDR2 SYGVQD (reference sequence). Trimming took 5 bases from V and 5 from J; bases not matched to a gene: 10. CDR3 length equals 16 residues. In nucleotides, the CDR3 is TGCGCCAGCAGTTATGAAAGGGACAGGGGGAATACTGAAGCTTTCTTT. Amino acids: CASSYERDRGNTEAFF.

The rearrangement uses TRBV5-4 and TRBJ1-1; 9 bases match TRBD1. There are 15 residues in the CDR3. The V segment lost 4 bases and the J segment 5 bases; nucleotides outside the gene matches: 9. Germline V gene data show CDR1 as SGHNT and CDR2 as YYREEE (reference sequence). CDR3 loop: CASSPGTGTGTEAFF. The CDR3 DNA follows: TGTGCCAGCAGCCCCGGGACAGGGACAGGAACTGAAGCTTTCTTT.

CDR3 loop: CAWSVVLGQGGEKLFF. CDR3 DNA sequence: TGTGCCTGGAGTGTAGTCCTCGGACAGGGAGGCGAAAAACTGTTTTTT. V and J are TRBV30 and TRBJ1-4, with TRBD1 identical over 8 bases. V gave up 0 bases and J gave up 8 bases; unmatched junction bases: 11. Germline loops: CDR1 GTSNPN, CDR2 SVGIG (reference sequence). This CDR3 is built from 16 residues. Based on the CDR3 plus reference TRBV30 and TRBJ1-4, the full variable domain is SQTIHQWPATLVQPVGSPLSLECTVEGTSNPNLYWYRQAAGRGLQLLFYSVGIGQISSEVPQNLSASRPQDRQFILSSKKLLLSDSGFYLCAWSVVLGQGGEKLFFGSGTQLSVL.

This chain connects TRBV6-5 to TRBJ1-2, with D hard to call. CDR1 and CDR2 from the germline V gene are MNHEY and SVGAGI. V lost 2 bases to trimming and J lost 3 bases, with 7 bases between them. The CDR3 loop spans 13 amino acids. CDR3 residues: CASSYMTDYGYTF. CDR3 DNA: TGTGCCAGCAGTTACATGACGGACTATGGCTACACCTTC.

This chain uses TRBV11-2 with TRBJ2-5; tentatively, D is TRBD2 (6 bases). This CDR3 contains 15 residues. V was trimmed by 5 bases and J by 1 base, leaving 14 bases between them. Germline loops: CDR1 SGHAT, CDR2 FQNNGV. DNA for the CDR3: TGTGCCAGCAGCCCCCCGGGGAGGCCCCAAGAGACCCAGTACTTC. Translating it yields CASSPPGRPQETQYF.

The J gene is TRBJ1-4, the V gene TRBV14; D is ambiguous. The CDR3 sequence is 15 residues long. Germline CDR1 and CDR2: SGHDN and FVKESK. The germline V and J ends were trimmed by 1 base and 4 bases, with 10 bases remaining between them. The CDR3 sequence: CASSQVGGFNEKLFF. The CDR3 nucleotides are TGTGCCAGCAGCCAAGTAGGAGGGTTTAATGAAAAACTGTTTTTT. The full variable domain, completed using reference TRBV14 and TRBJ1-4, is EAGVTQFPSHSVIEKGQTVTLRCDPISGHDNLYWYRRVMGKEIKFLLHFVKESKQDESGMPNNRFLAERTGGTYSTLKVQPAELEDSGVYFCASSQVGGFNEKLFFGSGTQLSVL.

The DNA for the CDR3 is TGTGCCAGCAGCCAACCGGGACAGGGGAGGGAGACCCAGTACTTC. Its translation is CASSQPGQGRETQYF. This chain connects TRBV6-6 to TRBJ2-5, with 10 bases lining up with TRBD1. The trim removed 6 bases at V and 5 bases at J, leaving 9 bases unmatched. CDR3 length: 15 amino acids. CDR1 and CDR2 from the germline V gene are MNHNY and SVGAGI (reference sequence).

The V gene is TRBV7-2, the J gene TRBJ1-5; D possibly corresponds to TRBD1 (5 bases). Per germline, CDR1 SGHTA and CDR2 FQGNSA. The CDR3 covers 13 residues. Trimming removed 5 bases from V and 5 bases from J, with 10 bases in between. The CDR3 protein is CASSPGLHQPQHF. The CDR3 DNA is TGTGCCAGCAGCCCGGGACTCCATCAGCCCCAGCATTTT.

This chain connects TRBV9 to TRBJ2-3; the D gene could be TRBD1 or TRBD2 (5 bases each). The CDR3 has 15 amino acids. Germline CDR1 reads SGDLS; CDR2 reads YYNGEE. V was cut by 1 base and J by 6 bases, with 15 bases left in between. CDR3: CASSVSGTHQDTQYF. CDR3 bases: TGTGCCAGCAGCGTAAGTGGGACCCATCAGGATACGCAGTATTTT.

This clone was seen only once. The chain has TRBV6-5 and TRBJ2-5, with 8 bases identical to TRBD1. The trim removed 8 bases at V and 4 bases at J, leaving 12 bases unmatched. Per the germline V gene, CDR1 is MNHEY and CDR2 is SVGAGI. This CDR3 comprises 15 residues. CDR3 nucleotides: TGTGCCAGCGGTCAATCAGGGGGCCATGTAGAGACCCAGTACTTC. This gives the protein CASGQSGGHVETQYF.

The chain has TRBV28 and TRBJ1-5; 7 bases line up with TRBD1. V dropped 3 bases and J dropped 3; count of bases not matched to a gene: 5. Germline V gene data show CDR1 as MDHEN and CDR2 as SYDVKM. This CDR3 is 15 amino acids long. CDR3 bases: TGTGCCAGCAGTTTCCAGGGGGGGGTCAATCAGCCCCAGCATTTT. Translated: CASSFQGGVNQPQHF.

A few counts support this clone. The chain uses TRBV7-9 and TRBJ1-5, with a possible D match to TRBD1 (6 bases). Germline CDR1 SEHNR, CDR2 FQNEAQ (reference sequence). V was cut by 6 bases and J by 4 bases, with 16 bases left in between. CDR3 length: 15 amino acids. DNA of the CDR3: TGTGCCAGCAGTGGGGGGCAGGTCGTTAATCAGCCCCAGCATTTT. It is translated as CASSGGQVVNQPQHF.

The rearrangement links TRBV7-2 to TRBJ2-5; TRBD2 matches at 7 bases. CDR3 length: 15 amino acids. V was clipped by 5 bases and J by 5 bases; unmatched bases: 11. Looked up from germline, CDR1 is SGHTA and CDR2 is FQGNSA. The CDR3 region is CASSDRLAGVETQYF. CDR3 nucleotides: TGTGCCAGCAGCGACCGACTAGCCGGGGTGGAGACCCAGTACTTC.

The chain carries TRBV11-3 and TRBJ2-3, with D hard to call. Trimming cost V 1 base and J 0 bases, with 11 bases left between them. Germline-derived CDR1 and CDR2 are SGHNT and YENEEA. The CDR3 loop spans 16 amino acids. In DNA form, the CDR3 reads TGTGCCAGCAGCTTAGTCGGAAGGGCAAGCACAGATACGCAGTATTTT. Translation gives CASSLVGRASTDTQYF.

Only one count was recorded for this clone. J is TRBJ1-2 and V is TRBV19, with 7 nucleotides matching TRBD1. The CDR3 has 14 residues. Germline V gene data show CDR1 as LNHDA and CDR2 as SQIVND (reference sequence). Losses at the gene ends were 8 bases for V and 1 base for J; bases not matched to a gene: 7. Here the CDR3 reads CASGEGAFNYGYTF. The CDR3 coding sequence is TGTGCCAGTGGGGAGGGGGCTTTTAACTATGGCTACACCTTC.

The CDR3 spells CASSPPGGLGSYEQYF. CDR3 sequence (DNA): TGTGCCAGCTCACCCCCAGGGGGTTTAGGGTCTTACGAGCAGTACTTC. The rearrangement joins TRBV18 to TRBJ2-5; 7 bases line up with TRBD1. The better agreement between TRBJ2-7 and the DNA end casts doubt on the J call. The germline V gene has CDR1 KGHSH and CDR2 LQKENI. CDR3 length: 16 residues.

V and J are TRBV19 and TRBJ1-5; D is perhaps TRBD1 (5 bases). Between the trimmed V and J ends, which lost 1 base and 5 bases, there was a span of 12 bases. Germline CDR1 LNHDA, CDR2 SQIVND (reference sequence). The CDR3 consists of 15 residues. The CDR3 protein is CASSIGGIFDQPQHF. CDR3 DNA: TGTGCCAGTAGTATAGGGGGGATTTTCGATCAGCCCCAGCATTTT.

CDR3 sequence (DNA): TGTGCCAGCGTTCCGCGGCACTCTGACAATGAGCAGTTCTTC. It yields the protein CASVPRHSDNEQFF. The V and J genes are TRBV11-3 and TRBJ2-1; D gene unclear. In germline, CDR1 is SGHNT, CDR2 YENEEA. The V gene lost 8 bases and the J gene lost 5 bases, with 16 bases spanning the gap. The CDR3 loop spans 14 amino acids.

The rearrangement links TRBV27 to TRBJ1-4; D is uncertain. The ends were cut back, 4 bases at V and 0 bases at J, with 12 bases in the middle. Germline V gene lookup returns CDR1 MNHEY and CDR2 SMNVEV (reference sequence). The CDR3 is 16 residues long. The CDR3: CASSSFQDATNEKLFF. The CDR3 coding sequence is TGTGCCAGCAGTTCATTTCAGGATGCAACTAATGAAAAACTGTTTTTT.

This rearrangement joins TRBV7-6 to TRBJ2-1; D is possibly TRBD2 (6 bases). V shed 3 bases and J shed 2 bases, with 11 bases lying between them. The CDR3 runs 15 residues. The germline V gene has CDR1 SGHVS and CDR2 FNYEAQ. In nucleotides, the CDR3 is TGTGCCAGCAGCTTTGGAGGGAGTACCTACAATGAGCAGTTCTTC. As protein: CASSFGGSTYNEQFF. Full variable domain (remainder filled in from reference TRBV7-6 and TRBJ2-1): GAGVSQSPRYKVTKRGQDVALRCDPISGHVSLYWYRQALGQGPEFLTYFNYEAQQDKSGLPNDRFSAERPEGSISTLTIQRTEQRDSAMYRCASSFGGSTYNEQFFGPGTRLTVL.

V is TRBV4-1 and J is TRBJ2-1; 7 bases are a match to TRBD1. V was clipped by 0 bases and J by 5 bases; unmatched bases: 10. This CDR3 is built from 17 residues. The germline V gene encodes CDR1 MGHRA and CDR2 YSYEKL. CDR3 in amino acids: CASSQDRDRLNDNEQFF. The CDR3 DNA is TGCGCCAGCAGCCAAGATAGGGACAGACTGAATGACAATGAGCAGTTCTTC.

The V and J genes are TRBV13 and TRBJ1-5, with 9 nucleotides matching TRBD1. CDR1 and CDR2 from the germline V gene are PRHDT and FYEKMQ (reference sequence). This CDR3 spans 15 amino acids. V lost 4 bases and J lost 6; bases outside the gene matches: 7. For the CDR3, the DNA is TGTGCCAGCAGCTCCTCCGGGACAGGGTCTCAGCCCCAGCATTTT. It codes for CASSSSGTGSQPQHF.

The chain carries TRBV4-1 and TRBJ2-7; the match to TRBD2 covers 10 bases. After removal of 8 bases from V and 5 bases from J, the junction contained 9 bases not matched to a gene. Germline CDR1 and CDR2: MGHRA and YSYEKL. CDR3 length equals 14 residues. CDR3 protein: CASALTSGINEQYF. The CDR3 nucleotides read TGCGCCAGCGCCCTTACTAGCGGGATAAACGAGCAGTACTTC.

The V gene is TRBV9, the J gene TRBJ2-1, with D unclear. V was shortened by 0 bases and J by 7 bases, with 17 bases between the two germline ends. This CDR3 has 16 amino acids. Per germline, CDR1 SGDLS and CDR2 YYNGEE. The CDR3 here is CASSVANGQAQNEQFF. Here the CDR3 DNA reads TGTGCCAGCAGCGTAGCTAACGGGCAGGCGCAAAATGAGCAGTTCTTC.

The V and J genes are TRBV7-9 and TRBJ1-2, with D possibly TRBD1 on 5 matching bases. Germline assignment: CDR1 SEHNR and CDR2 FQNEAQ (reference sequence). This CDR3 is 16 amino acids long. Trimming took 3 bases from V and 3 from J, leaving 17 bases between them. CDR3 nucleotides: TGTGCCAGCAGCTTCAGGAGTACAGGTCTACACTATGGCTACACCTTC. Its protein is CASSFRSTGLHYGYTF.

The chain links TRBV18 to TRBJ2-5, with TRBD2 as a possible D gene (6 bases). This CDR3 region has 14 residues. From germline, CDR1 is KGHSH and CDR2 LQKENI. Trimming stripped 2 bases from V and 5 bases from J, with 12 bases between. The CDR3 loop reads CASSPKTSLETQYF. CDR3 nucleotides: TGTGCCAGCTCACCAAAGACTAGTCTCGAGACCCAGTACTTC.

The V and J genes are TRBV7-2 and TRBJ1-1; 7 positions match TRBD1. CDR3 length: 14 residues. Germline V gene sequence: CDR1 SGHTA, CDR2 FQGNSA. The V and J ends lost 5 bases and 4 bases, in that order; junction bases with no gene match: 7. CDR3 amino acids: CASSSGQAFTEAFF. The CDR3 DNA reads TGTGCCAGCAGCAGCGGACAGGCCTTCACTGAAGCTTTCTTT.

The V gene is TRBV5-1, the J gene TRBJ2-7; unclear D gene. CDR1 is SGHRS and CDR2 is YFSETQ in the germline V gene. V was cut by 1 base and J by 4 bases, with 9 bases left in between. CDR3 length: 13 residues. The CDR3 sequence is CASSLNPQYEQYV. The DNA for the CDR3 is TGCGCCAGCAGCTTGAACCCCCAGTACGAGCAGTACGTC.

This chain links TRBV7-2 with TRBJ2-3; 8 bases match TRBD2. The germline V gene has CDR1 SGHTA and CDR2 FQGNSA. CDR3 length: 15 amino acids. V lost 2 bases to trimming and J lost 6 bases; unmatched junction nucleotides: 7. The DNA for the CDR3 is TGTGCCAGCAGCTTACTAGCGGGCTCCGGGGATACGCAGTATTTT. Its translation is CASSLLAGSGDTQYF.

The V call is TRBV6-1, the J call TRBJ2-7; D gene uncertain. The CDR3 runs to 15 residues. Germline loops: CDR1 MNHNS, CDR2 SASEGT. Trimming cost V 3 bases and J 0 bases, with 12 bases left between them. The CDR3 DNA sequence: TGTGCCAGCAGTGATCCCCTGACGGGCTCCTACGAGCAGTACTTC. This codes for CASSDPLTGSYEQYF.